The next 17 T cell receptor beta chains were all read from a single sample in a study of blood T cell repertoires in COVID-19. Sequencing was performed with immunoSEQ multiplex PCR; in TCRdb, only in-frame clones are kept and a portion is missing. The sample has some 120,000 clones; 70% to 85% are singletons. The sequencing sample was made of peripheral blood. All receptors come from a human donor with acute or convalescent COVID-19. The donor label of this sample is uncertain.

The chain carries TRBV11-2 and TRBJ2-1; TRBD2 aligns across 9 bases. Per the germline V gene, CDR1 is SGHAT and CDR2 is FQNNGV. V shed 6 bases and J 6 bases; nucleotides not matched to a gene: 9. The CDR3 covers 15 residues. The CDR3: CASSSHGGGVNEQFF. Written as DNA, the CDR3 is TGTGCCAGCAGTTCCCACGGCGGGGGGGTCAATGAGCAGTTCTTC. Based on the CDR3 plus reference TRBV11-2 and TRBJ2-1, the full variable domain is EAGVAQSPRYKIIEKRQSVAFWCNPISGHATLYWYQQILGQGPKLLIQFQNNGVVDDSQLPKDRFSAERLKGVDSTLKIQPAKLEDSAVYLCASSSHGGGVNEQFFGPGTRLTVL.

The genes are TRBV5-1 and TRBJ2-3; D ambiguous. Germline lookup yields CDR1 SGHRS and CDR2 YFSETQ. V lost 2 bases and J lost 6, with 10 bases in between. CDR3 length: 13 amino acids. The chain's CDR3 is CASSFLGEDTQYF. For the CDR3, the DNA is TGCGCCAGCAGCTTCTTAGGAGAGGATACGCAGTATTTT.

V usage is TRBV29-1 and J usage is TRBJ1-2; D is possibly TRBD1 (6 bases). The length of the CDR3 is 12 residues. Germline-derived CDR1 and CDR2 are SQVTM and ANQGSEA. Trimming took off 2 bases at V and 4 bases at J, with 8 bases between the two ends. CDR3 bases: TGCAGCGTTGAACGAGGGGGCTATGGCTACACCTTC. Translating gives CSVERGGYGYTF.

The chain employs TRBV14 and TRBJ2-5, with 14 bases aligning to TRBD2. The CDR3 extends over 18 amino acids. Germline V lookup: CDR1 SGHDN, CDR2 FVKESK. Trimming cost V 3 bases and J 5 bases; bases outside gene matches: 11. Here the CDR3 reads CASSQEGLAGGRGETQYF. As DNA, the CDR3 is TGTGCCAGCAGCCAGGAAGGACTAGCGGGGGGCCGTGGGGAGACCCAGTACTTC.

J is TRBJ2-2 and V is TRBV18; D not certain. The V gene lost 0 bases and the J gene lost 6 bases, with 11 bases spanning the gap. This CDR3 region has 15 residues. From germline, CDR1 is KGHSH and CDR2 LQKENI. Here the CDR3 reads CASSPPVGVPGELFF. The CDR3 coding sequence is TGTGCCAGCTCACCACCAGTGGGCGTCCCCGGGGAGCTGTTTTTT.

The genes are TRBV11-2 and TRBJ1-2; unclear D gene. The CDR3 runs to 15 residues. The V end lost 0 bases, the J end lost 4 bases, and 12 bases lay between the germline ends. The germline V gene encodes CDR1 SGHAT and CDR2 FQNNGV. Here the CDR3 reads CASSLETTNPYGYTF. The CDR3 DNA sequence: TGTGCCAGCAGCTTAGAGACGACAAACCCCTATGGCTACACCTTC. The complete variable domain, with remaining parts taken from reference TRBV11-2 and TRBJ1-2, reads EAGVAQSPRYKIIEKRQSVAFWCNPISGHATLYWYQQILGQGPKLLIQFQNNGVVDDSQLPKDRFSAERLKGVDSTLKIQPAKLEDSAVYLCASSLETTNPYGYTFGSGTRLTVV.

The CDR3 nucleotides are TGTGCTAGTGGTCGCTCTCAGGTGGATGAGCAGTTCTTC. Its protein product is CASGRSQVDEQFF. The V gene is TRBV12-5, the J gene TRBJ2-1; unclear D gene. CDR3 size: 13 residues. Trimming took 5 bases from V and 8 from J, leaving 13 bases between them. The germline V gene has CDR1 LGHNT and CDR2 FRNRAP.

This rearrangement joins TRBV2 to TRBJ2-5, with 9 bases aligning to TRBD1. The V segment lost 6 bases and the J segment 2 bases; nucleotides outside the gene matches: 7. This CDR3 is built from 15 residues. Per germline, CDR1 SNHLY and CDR2 FYNNEI. This CDR3 reads CASSATGGYQETQYF. In nucleotides, the CDR3 is TGTGCCAGCAGCGCGACAGGGGGATATCAAGAGACCCAGTACTTC. Full variable domain (rest looked up from reference TRBV2 and TRBJ2-5): EPEVTQTPSHQVTQMGQEVILRCVPISNHLYFYWYRQILGQKVEFLVSFYNNEISEKSEIFDDQFSVERPDGSNFTLKIRSTKLEDSAMYFCASSATGGYQETQYFGPGTRLLVL.

The chain has TRBV30 and TRBJ2-3; 8 nucleotides agree with TRBD1. Germline CDR1 and CDR2: GTSNPN and SVGIG (reference sequence). V lost 1 base to trimming and J lost 0 bases; unmatched junction nucleotides: 9. This CDR3 comprises 17 residues. CDR3 loop: CAWSGPGTGYSTDTQYF. DNA for the CDR3: TGTGCCTGGAGTGGGCCTGGGACAGGATATAGCACAGATACGCAGTATTTT.

This clone was seen ten or more times. This CDR3 is CASSFGTLYQETQYF. The DNA for the CDR3 is TGTGCCAGCAGCTTCGGGACTTTGTACCAAGAGACCCAGTACTTC. The V gene is TRBV7-9, the J gene TRBJ2-5; tentative D call: TRBD2 (6 bases). Trimming took off 3 bases at V and 0 bases at J, with 11 bases between the two ends. Germline V gives CDR1 SEHNR, CDR2 FQNEAQ (reference sequence). This CDR3 region has 15 residues.

The chain joins TRBV6-5 to TRBJ2-3; possibly TRBD2 for D (5 bases). Trimming removed 3 bases from V and 0 bases from J, with 13 bases in between. The CDR3 covers 16 residues. Germline V gives CDR1 MNHEY, CDR2 SVGAGI. The DNA for the CDR3 is TGTGCCAGCAGTTATGGCGGGCGAATGAGCACAGATACGCAGTATTTT. It yields the protein CASSYGGRMSTDTQYF.

This rearrangement joins TRBV5-1 to TRBJ2-3; D is perhaps TRBD2 (5 bases). From germline, CDR1 is SGHRS and CDR2 YFSETQ. The CDR3 length is 14 residues. Trimming shortened V by 0 bases and J by 6 bases, and 11 bases separated the two germline ends. The CDR3 spells CASSLEGRGDTQYF. The CDR3, as DNA: TGCGCCAGCAGCTTGGAAGGGAGAGGGGATACGCAGTATTTT. Combining the CDR3 with reference TRBV5-1 and TRBJ2-3 gives the whole variable domain KAGVTQTPRYLIKTRGQQVTLSCSPISGHRSVSWYQQTPGQGLQFLFEYFSETQRNKGNFPGRFSGRQFSNSRSEMNVSTLELGDSALYLCASSLEGRGDTQYFGPGTRLTVL.

The rearrangement links TRBV10-3 to TRBJ2-5; D may be TRBD2 (6 bases). With 6 bases removed from V and 3 bases from J, the gap between germline ends came to 20 bases. Germline V gives CDR1 ENHRY, CDR2 SYGVKD. The CDR3 runs 16 residues. Written as DNA, the CDR3 is TGTGCCATCAGCGGGGGAGGATCGGGGGAAAAAGAGACCCAGTACTTC. This gives the protein CAISGGGSGEKETQYF.

The chain uses TRBV9 and TRBJ2-1; TRBD2 agrees at 13 bases. The length of the CDR3 is 16 residues. From germline, CDR1 is SGDLS and CDR2 YYNGEE. Trimming cost V 0 bases and J 8 bases; bases outside gene matches: 5. The CDR3 DNA follows: TGTGCCAGCAGCGTAGCTGGACTAGCGGGGGTTCATGAGCAGTTCTTC. It codes for CASSVAGLAGVHEQFF. The full variable domain, its missing parts supplied by reference TRBV9 and TRBJ2-1, is DSGVTQTPKHLITATGQRVTLRCSPRSGDLSVYWYQQSLDQGLQFLIQYYNGEERAKGNILERFSAQQFPDLHSELNLSSLELGDSALYFCASSVAGLAGVHEQFFGPGTRLTVL.

This chain links TRBV3-1 (or the pseudogene TRBV3-2) with TRBJ2-3; possible D gene TRBD2, 7 bases. Germline values: CDR1 LGHDT, CDR2 YNNKEL (reference sequence). CDR3 length equals 16 residues. V dropped 0 bases and J dropped 7 bases, with 17 bases sitting between them. CDR3 loop: CASSQEGGDYPHTQYF. The DNA of the CDR3 is TGTGCCAGCAGCCAAGAAGGGGGGGACTATCCTCATACGCAGTATTTT.

The chain carries TRBV10-2 and TRBJ2-7; TRBD1 matches 7 bases. V lost 8 bases to trimming and J lost 3 bases; unmatched junction nucleotides: 7. The germline V gene has CDR1 WSHSY and CDR2 SAAADI. CDR3 length: 13 residues. DNA of the CDR3: TGCGCCAGCTCCCGGACAGGCGTCTACGAGCAGTACTTC. Translated, it gives CASSRTGVYEQYF.

This clone was observed a single time. This chain joins TRBV6-5 and TRBJ1-2; a weak D match, TRBD1 (6 bases). Germline loops: CDR1 MNHEY, CDR2 SVGAGI. The CDR3 sequence is 14 residues long. Trimming took 6 bases from V and 4 from J, leaving 15 bases between them. DNA for the CDR3: TGTGCCAGCAGCCTCCAGGGGACACCCTATGGCTACACCTTC. Amino acids: CASSLQGTPYGYTF.